This is a list of T cell receptor beta chains from one sample in a study of T cell responses to AZD1222 COVID-19 vaccine. TCRdb's table, derived via immunoSEQ multiplex PCR, lists solely in-frame clones and lacks some. The sample lists roughly 100,000 clones; roughly 89% were seen once. The sample consisted of peripheral blood, taken 28 days after the second AZD1222 dose. The receptors derive from an adult who received the AZD1222 COVID-19 vaccine. CDR3s leave out the opening cysteine and the closing phenylalanine or tryptophan. D genes are given only for firm matches. Only some rows state a clone size, as once, few, many or a class for expanded clones.

V gene,clone size,D gene,CDR3 protein
TRBV7-6,.,TRBD2,ASSSGRGSYNEQF
TRBV5-1,.,TRBD2,ASSLGTSEKSDTQY
TRBV6-5,.,.,AAQRGGQGNEQY
TRBV9,.,.,ASSVQGQVSYNSPLH
TRBV7-8,.,TRBD1,ASSSQGGNTEAF
TRBV7-2,.,TRBD2,ASSLGTSVFSYEQY
TRBV11-1,once,.,ASSKEEYNEQF
TRBV9,.,TRBD2,ASSGGSPSGSPNEQF
TRBV29-1,.,.,SVRPGTWTYNEQF
TRBV11-3,.,TRBD1,ASSSGQGATQETQY
TRBV27,.,TRBD2,ASSAIGDTSGRAFHEQF